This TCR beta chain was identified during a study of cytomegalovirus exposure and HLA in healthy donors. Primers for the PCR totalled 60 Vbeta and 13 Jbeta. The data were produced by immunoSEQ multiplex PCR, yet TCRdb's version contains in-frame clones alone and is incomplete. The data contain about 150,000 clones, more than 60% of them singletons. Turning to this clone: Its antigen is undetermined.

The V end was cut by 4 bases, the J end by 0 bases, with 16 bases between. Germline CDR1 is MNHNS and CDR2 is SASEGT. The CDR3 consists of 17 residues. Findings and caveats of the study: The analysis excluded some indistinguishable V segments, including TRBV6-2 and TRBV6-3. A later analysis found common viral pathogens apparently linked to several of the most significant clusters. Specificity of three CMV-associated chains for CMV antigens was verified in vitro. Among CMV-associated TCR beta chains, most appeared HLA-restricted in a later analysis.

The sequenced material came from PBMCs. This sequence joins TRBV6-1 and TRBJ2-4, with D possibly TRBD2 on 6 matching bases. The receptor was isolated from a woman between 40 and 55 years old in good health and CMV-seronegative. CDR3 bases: TGTGCCAGCAGTGCGGAGGGATTAACCTCAGCCAAAAACATTCAGTACTTC. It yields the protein CASSAEGLTSAKNIQYF.